The sequence of this TCR beta chain was determined in a study of Ad26.COV2.S vaccination and SARS-CoV-2 variants. On the study more broadly: Doses of Ad26.COV2.S were injected into muscle once or twice, 56 days apart.

Study-level results: Similar non-spike TCR breadth was seen in vaccine and placebo recipients.

Here immunoSEQ multiplex PCR was the method, and the copy in TCRdb shows in-frame clones only, minus some. The table shows some 340,000 clones, with around 84% occurring only once. Concerning this clone itself: What it recognizes is unknown.

Indicated treatment: some 20 received Ad26.COV2.S at low or high dose, single or two shots; five or six received placebo; per-sample allocation not given. Sampling took place 63 days after the first vaccine or placebo injection. The sequence was collected from a person between 18 and 65 years old who received the Ad26.COV2.S COVID-19 vaccine or a placebo. The sequencing here drew on peripheral blood, taken in a trial of Ad26.COV2.S vaccine versus placebo.

The CDR3 bases are TGTGCCAGCAGCTTGCACAGGGGGTGGAACACTGAAGCTTTCTTT. It specifies CASSLHRGWNTEAFF. The rearrangement uses TRBV7-9 and TRBJ1-1; 8 bases map to TRBD1. The V gene end was trimmed by 3 bases and the J gene end by 1 base; junction bases not matched to a gene: 4. Germline CDR1 and CDR2: SEHNR and FQNEAQ (reference sequence). The CDR3 is made up of 15 amino acids.